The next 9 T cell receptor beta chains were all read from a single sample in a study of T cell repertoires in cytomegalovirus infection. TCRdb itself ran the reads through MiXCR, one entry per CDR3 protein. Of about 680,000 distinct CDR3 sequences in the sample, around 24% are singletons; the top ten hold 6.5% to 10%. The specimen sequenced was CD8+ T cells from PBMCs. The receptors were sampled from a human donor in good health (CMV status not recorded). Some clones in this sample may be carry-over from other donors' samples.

CDR3 in amino acids: CASSYTTGGGSGNTIYF. The CDR3 nucleotides are TGTGCCAGCAGTTACACGACAGGGGGCGGCTCTGGAAACACCATATATTTT. The chain couples TRBV6-6 to TRBJ1-3, with 10 positions matching TRBD1. This CDR3 contains 17 residues. Per germline, CDR1 MNHNY and CDR2 SVGAGI (reference sequence). The J segment lost 0 bases and the V segment lost 2 bases, leaving 4 bases of the junction unmatched.

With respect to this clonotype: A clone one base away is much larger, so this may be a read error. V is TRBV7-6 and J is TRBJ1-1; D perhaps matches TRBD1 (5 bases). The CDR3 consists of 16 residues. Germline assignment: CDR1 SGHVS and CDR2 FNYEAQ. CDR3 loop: CASSYHRSGLGTEAYF. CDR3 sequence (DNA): TGTGCCAGCAGCTACCACCGGTCGGGGCTAGGCACTGAAGCTTACTTT. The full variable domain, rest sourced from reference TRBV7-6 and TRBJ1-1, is GAGVSQSPRYKVTKRGQDVALRCDPISGHVSLYWYRQALGQGPEFLTYFNYEAQQDKSGLPNDRFSAERPEGSISTLTIQRTEQRDSAMYRCASSYHRSGLGTEAYFGQGTRLTVV.

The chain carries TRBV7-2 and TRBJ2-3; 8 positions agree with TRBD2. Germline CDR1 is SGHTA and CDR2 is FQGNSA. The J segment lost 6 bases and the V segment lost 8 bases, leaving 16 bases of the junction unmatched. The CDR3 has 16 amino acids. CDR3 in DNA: TGTGCCAGCGGCTCGGGACTAGTGGGGGAGGGGGATACGCAGTATTTT. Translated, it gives CASGSGLVGEGDTQYF.

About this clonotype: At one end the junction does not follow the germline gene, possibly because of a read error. Here the CDR3 DNA reads TGTGCCAACAGCTTCCGGACTAGCGGGGGGGCTAACAATGAGCAGTTCTTC. Residues: CANSFRTSGGANNEQFF. The rearrangement joins TRBV7-6 to TRBJ2-1; TRBD2 matches 15 bases. The CDR3 is made up of 17 amino acids. Germline V lookup: CDR1 SGHVS, CDR2 FNYEAQ.

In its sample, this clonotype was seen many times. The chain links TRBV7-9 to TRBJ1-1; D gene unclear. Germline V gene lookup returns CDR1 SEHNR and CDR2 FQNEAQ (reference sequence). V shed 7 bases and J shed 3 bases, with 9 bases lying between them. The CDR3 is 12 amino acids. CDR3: CASMSSYTEAFF. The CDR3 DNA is TGTGCCAGCATGTCGTCCTACACTGAAGCTTTCTTT.

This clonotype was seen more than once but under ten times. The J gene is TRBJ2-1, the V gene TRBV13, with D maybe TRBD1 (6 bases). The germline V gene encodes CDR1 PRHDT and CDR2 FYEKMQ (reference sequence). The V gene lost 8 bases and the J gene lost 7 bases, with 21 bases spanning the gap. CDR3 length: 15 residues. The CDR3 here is CASSAGTTAKNEQFF. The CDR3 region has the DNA TGTGCCAGCTCGGCCGGGACAACTGCTAAGAATGAGCAGTTCTTC.

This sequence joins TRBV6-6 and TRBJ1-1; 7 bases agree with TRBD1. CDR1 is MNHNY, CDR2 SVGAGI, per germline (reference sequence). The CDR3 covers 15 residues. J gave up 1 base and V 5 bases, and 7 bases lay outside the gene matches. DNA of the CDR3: TGTGCCAGCAGTGACGACAGGGTGGAGAACACTGAAGCTTTCTTT. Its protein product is CASSDDRVENTEAFF.

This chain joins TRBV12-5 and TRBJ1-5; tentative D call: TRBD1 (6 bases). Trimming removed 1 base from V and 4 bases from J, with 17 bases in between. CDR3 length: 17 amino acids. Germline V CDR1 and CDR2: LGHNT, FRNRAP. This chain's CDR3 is CASGLAAETGFNQPQHF. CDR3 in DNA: TGTGCTAGTGGTTTGGCAGCCGAGACAGGATTTAATCAGCCCCAGCATTTT.

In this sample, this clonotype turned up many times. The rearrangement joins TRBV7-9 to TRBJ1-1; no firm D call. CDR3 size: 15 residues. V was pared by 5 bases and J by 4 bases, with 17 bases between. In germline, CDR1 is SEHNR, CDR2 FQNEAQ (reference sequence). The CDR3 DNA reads TGTGCCAGCAGCCCCAGGACCGTGTGGAGCACTGAAGCTTTCTTT. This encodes CASSPRTVWSTEAFF.